These T cell receptor beta chains were read from a single sample in a study of T-cell memory formation after mild COVID-19. TCRdb used MiXCR to reprocess the 5' RACE reads, holding one entry per CDR3 protein. The sample lists over 300,000 distinct CDR3 sequences; 20% were seen once. Sequenced material: PBMCs or a T cell subset sorted from them (not recorded which). Receptors originate from a man younger than 30 who had mild COVID-19 (a few samples of this study predate the infection). Cell type and time point are not known. Each CDR3 is given with its conserved first and last residue. D genes are given only for firm matches. Rows may omit the clone size; those that give it use once, few, many or a size class.

d_call	j_call	clone_size	v_call	cdr3_aa	cdr3_nt
.	TRBJ2-5	.	TRBV4-3	CASSQSTGTSETQYF	TGCGCCAGCAGCCAATCTACCGGGACTTCTGAGACCCAGTACTTC
.	TRBJ2-5	many	TRBV3-1	CASSPGEGLETQYF	TGTGCCAGCAGTCCGGGAGAAGGGTTAGAGACCCAGTACTTC
TRBD2	TRBJ2-3	.	TRBV7-2	CASQLRLAVQDTQYF	TGTGCCAGCCAGCTTCGCCTAGCGGTCCAAGATACGCAGTATTTT
.	TRBJ2-5	.	TRBV10-2	CASKAGVRTGPQETQYF	TGCGCCAGCAAAGCCGGGGTGCGCACAGGTCCCCAAGAGACCCAGTACTTC
.	TRBJ2-3	few	TRBV27	CASSLRRADTQYF	TGTGCCAGCAGTCTCAGAAGAGCAGATACGCAGTATTTT
.	TRBJ2-2	few	TRBV5-1	CASSLSIANTGELFF	TGCGCCAGCAGCTTGTCAATCGCGAACACCGGGGAGCTGTTTTTT
.	TRBJ2-1	.	TRBV5-5	CASITDTYNEQFF	TGTGCCAGCATCACGGACACCTACAATGAGCAGTTCTTC
.	TRBJ1-1	.	TRBV6-5	CASLGEGLNTEAFF	TGTGCCAGCCTGGGAGAGGGATTGAACACTGAAGCTTTCTTT
TRBD2	TRBJ2-3	.	TRBV20-1	CSARATSGGGGDTQYF	TGCAGTGCTAGAGCAACTAGCGGGGGGGGTGGAGATACGCAGTATTTT
.	TRBJ2-3	.	TRBV5-1	CASSLGGERTDTQYF	TGCGCCAGCAGCTTGGGAGGGGAGAGGACAGATACGCAGTATTTT
.	TRBJ2-3	.	TRBV20-1	CSARGPPDTQYF	TGCAGTGCTAGAGGACCGCCCGATACGCAGTATTTT
TRBD1	TRBJ1-1	.	TRBV7-9	CASSGDRGGSPMNTEAFF	TGTGCCAGCAGCGGGGACAGGGGGGGATCCCCTATGAACACTGAAGCTTTCTTT
TRBD2	TRBJ2-5	.	TRBV15	CATSRGLAGTFETQYF	TGTGCCACCAGCAGAGGACTAGCGGGGACTTTCGAGACCCAGTACTTC
TRBD1	TRBJ2-1	.	TRBV7-2	CASSTGVNEQFF	TGTGCCAGCAGCACAGGGGTAAATGAGCAGTTCTTC
.	TRBJ2-5	.	TRBV7-9	CAGSAGETQYF	TGTGCCGGGTCCGCGGGAGAGACCCAGTACTTC
.	TRBJ2-1	.	TRBV2	CASRNYNEQFF	TGTGCCAGCAGAAACTACAATGAGCAGTTCTTC
.	TRBJ2-5	many	TRBV25-1	CASSEWGAQTQYF	TGTGCCAGCAGTGAATGGGGGGCGCAGACCCAGTACTTC
.	TRBJ2-5	.	TRBV6-2/TRBV6-3	CASSFDEAGALETQYF	TGTGCCAGCAGTTTTGATGAGGCGGGGGCCCTGGAGACCCAGTACTTC
.	TRBJ1-1	.	TRBV20-1	CSARDRGRDTEAFF	TGCAGTGCTAGAGATCGTGGAAGGGACACTGAAGCTTTCTTT
TRBD2	TRBJ2-3	few	TRBV5-1	CASSWGLAATDTQYF	TGCGCCAGCAGCTGGGGACTAGCGGCCACAGATACGCAGTATTTT
.	TRBJ2-5	.	TRBV7-2	CASSSGAGWRSETQYF	TGTGCCAGCAGCTCAGGGGCTGGGTGGCGGTCGGAGACCCAGTACTTC
.	TRBJ2-1	.	TRBV6-2/TRBV6-3	CASSYGRGSEQFF	TGTGCCAGCAGTTACGGCAGGGGCAGTGAGCAGTTCTTC
.	TRBJ1-4	few	TRBV18	CASSLTTGATNEKLFF	TGTGCCAGCTCACTTACCACGGGGGCAACTAATGAAAAACTGTTTTTT
TRBD2	TRBJ2-3	.	TRBV20-1	CSAREAGVAPDTQYF	TGCAGTGCTAGAGAAGCGGGGGTGGCCCCAGATACGCAGTATTTT
.	TRBJ1-2	.	TRBV28	CAIRTINYGYTF	TGTGCCATCCGAACCATAAACTATGGCTACACCTTC
.	TRBJ2-2	.	TRBV30	CAWDQGSAGELFF	TGTGCCTGGGACCAGGGGTCGGCCGGGGAGCTGTTTTTT
TRBD1	TRBJ1-4	.	TRBV7-2	CASSVQGSHNEKLFF	TGTGCCAGCAGCGTACAGGGGTCTCATAATGAAAAACTGTTTTTT
.	TRBJ1-2	.	TRBV24-1	CATSDYGYGYTF	TGTGCCACCAGTGATTACGGTTATGGCTACACCTTC
.	TRBJ1-1	many	TRBV6-2/TRBV6-3	CASSLHENTEAFF	TGTGCCAGCAGTCTACATGAGAACACTGAAGCTTTCTTT
TRBD1	TRBJ1-2	few	TRBV4-1	CASSQEQGPHGYTF	TGCGCCAGCAGCCAAGAACAGGGGCCCCATGGCTACACCTTC
.	TRBJ2-7	few	TRBV4-3	CASSHTTSSYEQYF	TGCGCCAGCAGCCACACGACGAGCTCCTACGAGCAGTACTTC
TRBD1	TRBJ1-1	few	TRBV7-9	CASSFQGGPNTEAFF	TGTGCCAGCAGCTTCCAAGGGGGCCCGAACACTGAAGCTTTCTTT
.	TRBJ2-4	.	TRBV4-1	CASSQVQALAKNIQYF	TGCGCCAGCAGCCAAGTCCAGGCCCTAGCCAAAAACATTCAGTACTTC